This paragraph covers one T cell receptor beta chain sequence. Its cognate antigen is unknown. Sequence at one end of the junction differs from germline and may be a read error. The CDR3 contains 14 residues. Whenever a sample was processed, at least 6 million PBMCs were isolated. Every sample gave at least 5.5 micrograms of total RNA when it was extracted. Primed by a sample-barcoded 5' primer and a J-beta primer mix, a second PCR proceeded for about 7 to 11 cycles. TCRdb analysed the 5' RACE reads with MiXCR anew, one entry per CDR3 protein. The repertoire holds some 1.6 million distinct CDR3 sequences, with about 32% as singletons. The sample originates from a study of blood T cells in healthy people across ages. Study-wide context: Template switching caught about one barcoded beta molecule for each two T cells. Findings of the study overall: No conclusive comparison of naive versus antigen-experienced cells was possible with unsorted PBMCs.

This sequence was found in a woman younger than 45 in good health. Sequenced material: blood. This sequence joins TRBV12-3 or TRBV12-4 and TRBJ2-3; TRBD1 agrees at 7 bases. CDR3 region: CASSLRGLQDTEYF. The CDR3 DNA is TGTGCCAGCAGTTTGAGGGGGCTTCAAGATACGGAGTATTTT.